This record looks at one TCR beta chain sequence and its context. Its specificity is unknown. The read gets to within 3 residues of the CDR3 end, and the germline J gene fills in the rest. Other nucleotide sequences from this sample produce the same CDR3. The CDR3 covers 19 residues. Germline loops: CDR1 LNHDA, CDR2 SQIVND (reference sequence). V was clipped by 5 bases and J by 1 base, with 26 bases between them. This specimen belongs to a study of T cells in women clearing cervical HPV infection. On the study more broadly: Cases' blood sampling followed lesion detection by median approximately 140 days (90 to 200). General observations from the study: Each sample's T-cell count was unknown, possibly confounding richness.

Sequencing was performed with immunoSEQ multiplex PCR; in TCRdb, only in-frame clones are kept and a portion is missing. This table holds about 24,000 clones. The genes are TRBV19 and TRBJ1-1, with D perhaps matching TRBD1 (6 bases). Sequencing was done on a sample of blood buffy coat. This TCR derives from a woman aged 18 to 69 with a cervical HPV16 infection that either progressed to CIN3+ or cleared (not recorded which). The DNA read from the CDR3 is TGTGCCAGTAGTTTAGGCCCCGGGACAACAGAATTAGGGAACACTGAA. Translated, it gives CASSLGPGTTELGNTE. From start to end, the CDR3 is CASSLGPGTTELGNTEAFF.